This entry describes one TCR beta chain. This entry is derived from a study of PD-1 blockade in mismatch repair-deficient tumors. Germline V gene lookup returns CDR1 SGHDT and CDR2 YYEEEE. The CDR3 extends over 15 amino acids. V was trimmed by 1 base and J by 2 bases, leaving 7 bases between them. Some clones are missing from TCRdb's copy, which holds only in-frame ones; the method was immunoSEQ multiplex PCR. This table holds roughly 32,000 clones, 80% found once. V is TRBV5-6 and J is TRBJ2-6, with D maybe TRBD2 (6 bases). This receptor was identified in an adult with mismatch repair-deficient cancer. The specimen was PBMCs, collected less than 7 weeks after starting pembrolizumab. CDR3 DNA: TGTGCCAGCAGCTTGACGGGAGCTGGGGCCAACGTCCTGACTTTC. It specifies CASSLTGAGANVLTF.